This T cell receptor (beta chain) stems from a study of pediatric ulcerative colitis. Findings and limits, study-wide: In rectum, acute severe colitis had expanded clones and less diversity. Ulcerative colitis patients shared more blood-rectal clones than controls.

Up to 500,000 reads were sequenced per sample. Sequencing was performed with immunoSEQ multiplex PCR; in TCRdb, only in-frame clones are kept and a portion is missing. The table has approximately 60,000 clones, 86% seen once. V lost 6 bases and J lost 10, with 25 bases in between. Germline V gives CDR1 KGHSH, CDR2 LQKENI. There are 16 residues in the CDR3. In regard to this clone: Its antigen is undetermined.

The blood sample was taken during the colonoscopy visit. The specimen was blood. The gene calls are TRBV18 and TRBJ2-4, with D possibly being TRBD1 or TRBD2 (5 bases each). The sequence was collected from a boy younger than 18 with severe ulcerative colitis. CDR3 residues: CASSPGPANEVGIQYF. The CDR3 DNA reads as TGTGCCAGCTCTCCGGGACCTGCCAACGAGGTCGGGATTCAGTACTTC.